Listed here are 3 T cell receptor beta chains from one sample, sequenced in a study of response to subunit inactivated influenza vaccine. TCRdb fed the RT-PCR reads into MiXCR, producing one record per CDR3 protein. The repertoire includes hundreds of thousands of distinct CDR3 sequences, 15% to 20% of them detected once, and approximately 10% sits in the top ten. Material: PBMCs from blood, obtained less than 6 days after vaccination. These receptors were collected from a man aged 45-60 years who received an inactivated influenza vaccine.

This clonotype was seen repeatedly, ten times or more. The chain employs TRBV27 and TRBJ2-2; D perhaps matches TRBD1 (6 bases). The CDR3 covers 14 residues. Germline assignment: CDR1 MNHEY and CDR2 SMNVEV (reference sequence). Trimming took 1 base from V and 5 from J, leaving 8 bases between them. CDR3 DNA sequence: TGTGCCAGCAGTTTATGGGGGCCGACCGGGGAGCTGTTTTTT. This sequence encodes CASSLWGPTGELFF.

This clonotype has a count of ten or more. One junction end disagrees with the germline gene, perhaps due to a read error. The chain employs TRBV7-7 and TRBJ2-2, with unresolved D. The CDR3 has 15 amino acids. Germline V lookup: CDR1 SSHAT, CDR2 FNYEAQ (reference sequence). In nucleotides, the CDR3 is TGTGCTAGCAGCTCAACCCCCGGGCTGATCGGGGAGCTGTTTTTT. Amino acid sequence: CASSSTPGLIGELFF.

This clonotype has a handful of counts. The chain recombines TRBV7-9 with TRBJ2-3, with D unresolved. The CDR3 sequence is 12 residues long. The germline CDR1 and CDR2 sequences are SEHNR and FQNEAQ (reference sequence). Deletions cut 7 bases from V and 4 bases from J, with 9 bases between. The CDR3 is CASNGLADTQYF. In DNA form, the CDR3 reads TGTGCCAGCAACGGCCTAGCAGATACGCAGTATTTT.